One and the same sample provided the 6 T cell receptor beta chains below, sequenced in a study of T cell responses to AZD1222 COVID-19 vaccine. Profiled with immunoSEQ multiplex PCR; TCRdb holds only in-frame clones, not every one. The table has approximately 190,000 clones, approximately 91% seen once. This specimen consisted of peripheral blood, obtained on day 0 of AZD1222 vaccination. The receptors stem from an adult in good health.

This chain uses TRBV19 with TRBJ1-2, with 9 bases matching TRBD1. Germline V gene sequence: CDR1 LNHDA, CDR2 SQIVND (reference sequence). Losses at the gene ends were 5 bases for V and 1 base for J; bases not matched to a gene: 5. The CDR3 totals 15 residues. The CDR3 nucleotides are TGTGCCAGTAGTTCCGGGACAGGGAATAACTATGGCTACACCTTC. This encodes CASSSGTGNNYGYTF.

CDR3 sequence (DNA): TGCGCCAGCAGCCAATCGGGGGCTGGCAATCAGCCCCAGCATTTT. Its protein is CASSQSGAGNQPQHF. V gene TRBV4-1 combines with J gene TRBJ1-5, with a weak D call TRBD1 (6 bases). Per germline, CDR1 MGHRA and CDR2 YSYEKL. V dropped 2 bases and J dropped 2 bases, with 10 bases sitting between them. The CDR3 consists of 15 residues.

The chain recombines TRBV5-5 with TRBJ2-1, with D hard to call. The CDR3 runs to 17 residues. CDR1 is SGHKS and CDR2 is YYEKEE in the germline V gene (reference sequence). V was trimmed by 4 bases and J by 0 bases, leaving 17 bases between them. The CDR3 region is CASSPLLSGSSYNEQFF. CDR3 coding DNA: TGTGCCAGCAGCCCCCTCCTGTCGGGTAGCTCCTACAATGAGCAGTTCTTC.

The V and J genes are TRBV10-3 and TRBJ1-3; TRBD1 matches at 8 bases. CDR1 and CDR2 from the germline V gene are ENHRY and SYGVKD. This CDR3 comprises 15 residues. Trimming cost V 4 bases and J 0 bases; bases outside gene matches: 2. This CDR3 is CAISGTGSSGNTIYF. CDR3 in DNA: TGTGCCATCAGTGGGACAGGGAGCTCTGGAAACACCATATATTTT.

The rearrangement uses TRBV27 and TRBJ2-1; the D is unclear. V dropped 2 bases and J dropped 0 bases, with 8 bases sitting between them. The CDR3 length is 15 residues. Germline CDR1 and CDR2: MNHEY and SMNVEV (reference sequence). The CDR3 loop is CASSLGPSSYNEQFF. CDR3 coding DNA: TGTGCCAGCAGTTTAGGACCGAGCTCCTACAATGAGCAGTTCTTC.

The chain joins TRBV6-5 to TRBJ2-1; no definite D call. The CDR3 length is 14 residues. CDR1 and CDR2 from the germline V gene are MNHEY and SVGAGI. The ends were cut back, 9 bases at V and 3 bases at J, with 15 bases in the middle. As DNA, the CDR3 is TGTGCCAGTACCAAAACTGGCCGCTACAATGAGCAGTTCTTC. Translation: CASTKTGRYNEQFF.